The rows below give T cell receptor beta chains drawn from one sample of a study of blood T cells in healthy people across ages. Each CDR3 protein gets one entry after TCRdb re-called the 5' RACE reads with MiXCR. The table includes around 1.1 million distinct CDR3 sequences, around two fifths detected once. The specimen was blood. All receptors come from a man between 18 and 35 years old in good health. Each CDR3 is given with its conserved first and last residue. The D gene is left open where the match is weak. A row's size may be missing; if present it is once, few, many or a size class.

size	V	D	J	DNA	CDR3
NA	TRBV4-2	NA	TRBJ1-5	TGTGCCAGCAGCCAAGACCAGGGGCATCAGCCCCAGCATTTT	CASSQDQGHQPQHF
NA	TRBV5-1	NA	TRBJ1-2	TGCGCCAGCAGCTCGGCGGGGGAAGGCTACACCTTC	CASSSAGEGYTF
NA	TRBV6-5	TRBD2	TRBJ2-1	TGTGCCAGCAGTTACACACGAGGGACTACGCCCTACAATGAGCAGTTCTTC	CASSYTRGTTPYNEQFF
NA	TRBV7-2	NA	TRBJ2-4	TGTGCCAGCAGCTTAGGGGGCATGGCGAACAAAAACATTCAGTACTTC	CASSLGGMANKNIQYF
few	TRBV2	NA	TRBJ1-4	TGTGCCAGCAGAGTGACTAGCACGGATGAAAAACTGTTTTTT	CASRVTSTDEKLFF
few	TRBV27	NA	TRBJ2-3	TGTGCCAGCAGTTTATTGCCAGGAAGGGGCACAGATACGCAGTATTTT	CASSLLPGRGTDTQYF
NA	TRBV6-5	TRBD1	TRBJ1-1	TGTGCCAGCAGGCAGACAGGGGGCGAGACTGAAGCTTTCTTT	CASRQTGGETEAFF
few	TRBV4-3	NA	TRBJ2-1	TGCGCCAGCAGCCAGTCTAGGACCAACAATGAGCAGTTCTTC	CASSQSRTNNEQFF
NA	TRBV29-1	TRBD1	TRBJ2-3	TGCAGCGTTGTATGGACAGGGCGCACAGATACGCAGTATTTT	CSVVWTGRTDTQYF
NA	TRBV7-2	NA	TRBJ1-1	TGTGCCAGCAGCCCCCAGGTAGGAGAGGCTGAAGCTTTCTTT	CASSPQVGEAEAFF
NA	TRBV7-3	NA	TRBJ1-1	TGTGCCAGCAGCCCCGCGAAGCACCTCAGCATGAACACTGAAGCTTTCTTT	CASSPAKHLSMNTEAFF